These T cell receptor beta chains were read from a single sample in a study of T cell repertoires in cytomegalovirus infection. For these receptors, no antigen is known. TCRdb re-called the reads through MiXCR, storing one row per CDR3 protein. In the table there are over 120,000 distinct CDR3 sequences, roughly 32% of which are singletons. The sample was CD8+ T cells from cultured PBMCs, taken from culture after CMV antigen stimulation. Receptors originate from a human donor in good health (CMV status not recorded). Some clones in this sample may be carry-over from other donors' samples. CDR3s include the opening cysteine and the closing phenylalanine or tryptophan. Fields, in order: V gene, D gene, CDR3 length, J gene, clone size, CDR3 protein, CDR3 DNA. D genes are given only for firm matches. Size is omitted from some rows. Given values are once, few, many or a class for expanded clones.

V gene: TRBV19; D gene: .; CDR3 length: 12; J gene: TRBJ1-1; clone size: .; CDR3 protein: CASSISPTEAFF; CDR3 DNA: TGTGCCAGTAGTATATCACCGACAGAAGCTTTCTTT
V gene: TRBV11-3; D gene: TRBD2; CDR3 length: 15; J gene: TRBJ2-1; clone size: many; CDR3 protein: CASSSSGTSENEQFF; CDR3 DNA: TGTGCCAGCAGCTCCAGCGGGACTAGCGAAAATGAGCAGTTCTTC
V gene: TRBV4-2; D gene: .; CDR3 length: 16; J gene: TRBJ1-2; clone size: many; CDR3 protein: CASSQAHKDRSYGYTF; CDR3 DNA: TGTGCCAGCAGCCAAGCCCATAAGGACAGATCCTATGGCTACACCTTC
V gene: TRBV3-1; D gene: .; CDR3 length: 17; J gene: TRBJ2-2; clone size: .; CDR3 protein: CASSHYRDRLSTGELFF; CDR3 DNA: TGTGCCAGCAGCCATTACCGAGATCGTCTTAGTACCGGGGAGCTGTTTTTT
V gene: TRBV28; D gene: TRBD1; CDR3 length: 17; J gene: TRBJ1-5; clone size: many; CDR3 protein: CASTVPRDRGWDQPQHF; CDR3 DNA: TGTGCCAGCACAGTGCCCCGGGACAGGGGCTGGGATCAGCCCCAGCATTTT
V gene: TRBV12-3/TRBV12-4; D gene: .; CDR3 length: 13; J gene: TRBJ1-1; clone size: .; CDR3 protein: CASSDAVNTEAFF; CDR3 DNA: TGTGCCAGCAGTGACGCTGTGAACACTGAAGCTTTCTTT
V gene: TRBV7-6; D gene: TRBD1; CDR3 length: 14; J gene: TRBJ2-7; clone size: few; CDR3 protein: CASSTDRGSYEQYF; CDR3 DNA: TGTGCCAGCAGCACAGACAGGGGGTCGTACGAGCAGTACTTC
V gene: TRBV6-4; D gene: .; CDR3 length: 13; J gene: TRBJ2-7; clone size: .; CDR3 protein: CASSDSGSYEQYF; CDR3 DNA: TGTGCCAGCAGTGACTCGGGCAGCTACGAGCAGTACTTC
V gene: TRBV5-1; D gene: .; CDR3 length: 13; J gene: TRBJ2-3; clone size: .; CDR3 protein: CASSLEPTDTQYF; CDR3 DNA: TGCGCCAGCAGCTTGGAACCAACAGATACGCAGTATTTT
V gene: TRBV28; D gene: .; CDR3 length: 16; J gene: TRBJ2-2; clone size: many; CDR3 protein: CASSLRGQYNTGELFF; CDR3 DNA: TGTGCCAGCAGCCTGCGGGGGCAATACAACACCGGGGAGCTGTTTTTT
V gene: TRBV5-1; D gene: TRBD2; CDR3 length: 15; J gene: TRBJ2-1; clone size: .; CDR3 protein: CARTGGTSSYNEQFF; CDR3 DNA: TGCGCCAGGACCGGGGGGACTAGCTCCTACAATGAGCAGTTCTTC
V gene: TRBV6-4; D gene: TRBD1; CDR3 length: 16; J gene: TRBJ2-1; clone size: .; CDR3 protein: CASSDSDRGLYNEQFF; CDR3 DNA: TGTGCCAGCAGTGACTCGGACAGGGGGCTCTACAATGAGCAGTTCTTC
V gene: TRBV6-5; D gene: .; CDR3 length: 12; J gene: TRBJ2-3; clone size: .; CDR3 protein: CASSEFADTQYF; CDR3 DNA: TGTGCCAGCAGTGAATTCGCAGATACGCAGTATTTT
V gene: TRBV7-9; D gene: .; CDR3 length: 14; J gene: TRBJ1-4; clone size: .; CDR3 protein: CASSQQGSNEKLFF; CDR3 DNA: TGTGCCAGCAGCCAACAGGGATCTAATGAAAAACTGTTTTTT
V gene: TRBV28; D gene: .; CDR3 length: 13; J gene: TRBJ2-7; clone size: once; CDR3 protein: CASSTGRRYEQYF; CDR3 DNA: TGTGCCAGCAGTACGGGCAGGAGGTACGAGCAGTACTTC
V gene: TRBV27; D gene: .; CDR3 length: 14; J gene: TRBJ2-7; clone size: .; CDR3 protein: CASSQRTLSYEQYF; CDR3 DNA: TGTGCCAGCAGCCAGAGGACTCTCTCCTACGAGCAGTACTTC
V gene: TRBV7-6; D gene: .; CDR3 length: 16; J gene: TRBJ2-2; clone size: medium-sized; CDR3 protein: CASSFRPGLGDGELFF; CDR3 DNA: TGTGCCAGCAGCTTTAGGCCGGGACTGGGGGACGGGGAGCTGTTTTTT
V gene: TRBV20-1; D gene: TRBD2; CDR3 length: 17; J gene: TRBJ2-4; clone size: once; CDR3 protein: CSARVLAGGIAKNIQYF; CDR3 DNA: TGCAGTGCTAGAGTACTAGCGGGGGGGATAGCCAAAAACATTCAGTACTTC
V gene: TRBV7-9; D gene: .; CDR3 length: 18; J gene: TRBJ1-5; clone size: .; CDR3 protein: CASSPPRASGDSNQPQHF; CDR3 DNA: TGTGCCAGCAGCCCTCCCAGGGCCTCGGGGGACAGCAATCAGCCCCAGCATTTT
V gene: TRBV6-6; D gene: TRBD1; CDR3 length: 16; J gene: TRBJ1-1; clone size: few; CDR3 protein: CASSRETGGQYTEAFF; CDR3 DNA: TGTGCCAGCAGTCGAGAAACAGGGGGTCAGTACACTGAAGCTTTCTTT
V gene: TRBV7-6; D gene: .; CDR3 length: 14; J gene: TRBJ1-4; clone size: few; CDR3 protein: CASSLPSTNEKLFF; CDR3 DNA: TGTGCCAGCAGCTTGCCCTCAACTAATGAAAAACTGTTTTTT
V gene: TRBV10-3; D gene: .; CDR3 length: 13; J gene: TRBJ2-3; clone size: .; CDR3 protein: CANKGGPTDTQYF; CDR3 DNA: TGTGCCAACAAGGGGGGGCCCACAGATACGCAGTATTTT
V gene: TRBV7-9; D gene: .; CDR3 length: 13; J gene: TRBJ2-3; clone size: .; CDR3 protein: CASSLLGKDTQYF; CDR3 DNA: TGTGCCAGCAGCTTATTGGGAAAAGATACGCAGTATTTT
V gene: TRBV4-1; D gene: .; CDR3 length: 15; J gene: TRBJ2-4; clone size: few; CDR3 protein: CASSQVGRAKNIQYF; CDR3 DNA: TGCGCCAGCAGCCAAGTTGGGAGAGCCAAAAACATTCAGTACTTC
V gene: TRBV12-3/TRBV12-4; D gene: TRBD1; CDR3 length: 14; J gene: TRBJ2-3; clone size: once; CDR3 protein: CTSSDRGNTDTQYF; CDR3 DNA: TGTACCAGCAGCGACAGGGGAAACACAGATACGCAGTATTTT
V gene: TRBV19; D gene: TRBD2; CDR3 length: 18; J gene: TRBJ2-1; clone size: .; CDR3 protein: CASSIAGGGPAGGNEQFF; CDR3 DNA: TGTGCCAGTAGTATAGCCGGGGGGGGACCCGCCGGGGGCAATGAGCAGTTCTTC
V gene: TRBV24-1; D gene: TRBD1; CDR3 length: 14; J gene: TRBJ1-2; clone size: .; CDR3 protein: CATSDLPTGTGATF; CDR3 DNA: TGTGCCACCAGTGATTTGCCCACCGGGACAGGGGCCACCTTC
V gene: TRBV27; D gene: .; CDR3 length: 11; J gene: TRBJ2-1; clone size: few; CDR3 protein: CASVVGDEQFF; CDR3 DNA: TGTGCCAGCGTTGTAGGGGATGAGCAGTTCTTC
V gene: TRBV6-1; D gene: .; CDR3 length: 17; J gene: TRBJ1-6; clone size: .; CDR3 protein: CASSDRLWQTDNSPLHF; CDR3 DNA: TGTGCCAGCAGTGATAGGCTTTGGCAGACCGATAATTCACCCCTCCACTTT
V gene: TRBV4-1; D gene: TRBD1; CDR3 length: 17; J gene: TRBJ1-5; clone size: .; CDR3 protein: CASSQRTPGQGHQPQHF; CDR3 DNA: TGCGCCAGCAGCCAAAGAACTCCGGGACAGGGCCACCAGCCCCAGCATTTT
V gene: TRBV9; D gene: .; CDR3 length: 14; J gene: TRBJ2-1; clone size: many; CDR3 protein: CASSVETGYDEQFF; CDR3 DNA: TGTGCCAGCAGCGTAGAAACAGGTTACGATGAGCAGTTCTTC
V gene: TRBV5-4; D gene: .; CDR3 length: 14; J gene: TRBJ2-5; clone size: .; CDR3 protein: CASSLTGLQETQYF; CDR3 DNA: TGTGCCAGCAGCCTGACAGGACTCCAAGAGACCCAGTACTTC
V gene: TRBV2; D gene: .; CDR3 length: 14; J gene: TRBJ1-1; clone size: few; CDR3 protein: CASSDTGGITEAFF; CDR3 DNA: TGTGCCAGCAGTGACACTGGGGGTATCACTGAAGCTTTCTTT